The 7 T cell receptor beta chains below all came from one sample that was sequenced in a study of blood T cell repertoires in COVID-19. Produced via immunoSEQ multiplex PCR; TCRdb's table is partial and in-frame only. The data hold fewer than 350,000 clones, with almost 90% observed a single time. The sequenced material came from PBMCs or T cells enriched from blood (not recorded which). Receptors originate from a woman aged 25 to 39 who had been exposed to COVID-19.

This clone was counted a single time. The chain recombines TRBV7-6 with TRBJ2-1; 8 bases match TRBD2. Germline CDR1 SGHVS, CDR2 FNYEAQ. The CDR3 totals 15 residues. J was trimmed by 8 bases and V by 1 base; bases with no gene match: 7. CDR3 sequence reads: CASSLESTSGYEQFF. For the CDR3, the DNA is TGTGCCAGCAGCTTAGAATCTACTAGCGGCTATGAGCAGTTCTTC.

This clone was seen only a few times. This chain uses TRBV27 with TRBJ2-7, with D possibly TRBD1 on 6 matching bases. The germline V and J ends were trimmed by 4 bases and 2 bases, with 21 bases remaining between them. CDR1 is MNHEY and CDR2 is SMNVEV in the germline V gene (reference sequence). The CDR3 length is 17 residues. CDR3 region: CASSSIPDSDNPYEQYF. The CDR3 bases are TGTGCCAGCAGTTCCATACCGGACAGTGATAACCCCTACGAGCAGTACTTC.

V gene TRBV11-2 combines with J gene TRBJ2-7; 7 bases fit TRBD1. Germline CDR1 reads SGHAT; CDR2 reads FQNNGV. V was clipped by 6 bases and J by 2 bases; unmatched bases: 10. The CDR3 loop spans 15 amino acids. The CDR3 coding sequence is TGTGCCAGCAGTCACTCCCCGGGACAGACCTACGAGCAGTACTTC. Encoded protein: CASSHSPGQTYEQYF.

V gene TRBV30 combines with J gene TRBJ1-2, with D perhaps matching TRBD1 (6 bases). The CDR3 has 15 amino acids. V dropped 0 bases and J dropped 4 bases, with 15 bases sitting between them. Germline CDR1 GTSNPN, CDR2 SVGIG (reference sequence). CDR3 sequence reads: CAWSVRRQDLYGYTF. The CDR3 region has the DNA TGTGCCTGGAGTGTACGCCGACAGGACCTCTATGGCTACACCTTC. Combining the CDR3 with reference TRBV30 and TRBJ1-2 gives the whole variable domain SQTIHQWPATLVQPVGSPLSLECTVEGTSNPNLYWYRQAAGRGLQLLFYSVGIGQISSEVPQNLSASRPQDRQFILSSKKLLLSDSGFYLCAWSVRRQDLYGYTFGSGTRLTVV.

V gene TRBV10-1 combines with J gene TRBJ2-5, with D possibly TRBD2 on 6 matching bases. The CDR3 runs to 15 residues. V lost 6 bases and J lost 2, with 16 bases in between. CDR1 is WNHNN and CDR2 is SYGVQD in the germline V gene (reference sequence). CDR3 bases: TGCGCCAGCAGACCCCAGAGGGGACTTCAAGAGACCCAGTACTTC. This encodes CASRPQRGLQETQYF.

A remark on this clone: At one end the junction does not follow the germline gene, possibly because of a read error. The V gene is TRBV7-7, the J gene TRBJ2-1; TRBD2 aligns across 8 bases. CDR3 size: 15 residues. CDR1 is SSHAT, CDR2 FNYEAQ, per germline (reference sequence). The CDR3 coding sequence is TGTGCTAGCAGCACCAGCGGGAGCTCCTACAATGAGCAGTTCTTC. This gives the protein CASSTSGSSYNEQFF.

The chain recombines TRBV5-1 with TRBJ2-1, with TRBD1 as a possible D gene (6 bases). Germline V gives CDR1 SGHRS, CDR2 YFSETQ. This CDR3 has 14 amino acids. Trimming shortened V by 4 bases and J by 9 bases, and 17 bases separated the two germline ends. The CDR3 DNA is TGCGCCAGCAGCCCACCGGACAGTTACGGTGAGCAGTTCTTC. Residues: CASSPPDSYGEQFF.